This TCR beta chain was retrieved from a study of metastatic and nonmetastatic thyroid tumors. Overall study: Repertoires of blood and of tissue (tumor or nodule) from malignant and benign thyroid patients were compared. Notes on the study in general: Benign nodules were reported to have significantly lower TCR beta diversity than malignant thyroid tumors, in blood and tumor.

This clone was counted a few times. What it binds is unknown. Original methodology: A classifier of distant metastasis in papillary thyroid cancer was built from CDR3 differences (across clinicopathological groups). TCRdb re-analyzed the PCR reads through MiXCR. The V and J calls shown here were made by TCRdb, not taken from the authors' results. The sample contains 15,000 to 20,000 clones, 34% of which appear only once. Each patient came to thyroid surgery without any prior treatment (of any kind). The material sequenced was tumor tissue. The receptor was isolated from a female donor with papillary thyroid cancer or a benign thyroid nodule (not recorded which). Some clones in this sample may be carry-over from other donors' samples.

The chain's CDR3 is CATSEDGQGVTDTQYF. CDR3 nucleotides: TGTGCCACCAGTGAAGACGGACAGGGGGTCACAGATACGCAGTATTTT. The chain joins TRBV24-1 to TRBJ2-3; the match to TRBD1 covers 10 bases. V gave up 4 bases and J gave up 2 bases; unmatched junction bases: 5. The CDR3 loop spans 16 amino acids. CDR1 and CDR2 from the germline V gene are KGHDR and SFDVKD.